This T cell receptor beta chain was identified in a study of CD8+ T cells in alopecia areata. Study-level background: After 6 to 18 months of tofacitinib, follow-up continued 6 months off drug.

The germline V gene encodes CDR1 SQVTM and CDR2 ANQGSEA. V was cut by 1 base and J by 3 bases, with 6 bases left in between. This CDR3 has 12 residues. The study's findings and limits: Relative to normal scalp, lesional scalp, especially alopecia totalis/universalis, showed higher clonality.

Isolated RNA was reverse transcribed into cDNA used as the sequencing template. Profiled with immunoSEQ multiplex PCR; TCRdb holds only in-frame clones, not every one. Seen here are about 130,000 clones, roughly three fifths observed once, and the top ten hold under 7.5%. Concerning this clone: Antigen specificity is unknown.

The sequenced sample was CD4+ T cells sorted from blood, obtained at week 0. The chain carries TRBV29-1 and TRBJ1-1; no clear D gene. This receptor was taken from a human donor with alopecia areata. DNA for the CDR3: TGCAGCGTTGAAGGAGGGCACACTGAAGCTTTCTTT. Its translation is CSVEGGHTEAFF.